The 14 T cell receptor beta chains in this list originate from one sample, sequenced in a study of shared clonotypes between healthy human individuals. CD45RO negativity and positive selection for CCR7 defined naive CD8 cells, a population that excluded terminally differentiated effector memory CD45RA+ cells. Some clones are missing from TCRdb's copy, which holds only in-frame ones; the method was immunoSEQ multiplex PCR. The sample shows about 2 million clones, roughly 94% of them seen only once. The source material was naive CD8+ T cells sorted from blood. All receptors derive from a man in his late teens or twenties in good health.

This chain links TRBV5-6 with TRBJ2-3, with 8 nucleotides matching TRBD2. Germline V gives CDR1 SGHDT, CDR2 YYEEEE. The CDR3 is 15 residues long. J lost 6 bases, V lost 0 bases, and 6 bases had no gene match. The CDR3 sequence: CASSLGVAGYDTQYF. CDR3 DNA sequence: TGTGCCAGCAGCTTGGGGGTAGCGGGGTATGATACGCAGTATTTT.

The chain combines TRBV6-6 with TRBJ2-2, with a weak D call TRBD2 (6 bases). V lost 6 bases and J lost 5, with 16 bases in between. Germline V gene lookup returns CDR1 MNHNY and CDR2 SVGAGI (reference sequence). The CDR3 contains 15 residues. CDR3 in amino acids: CASSLTSTLTGELFF. As DNA, the CDR3 is TGTGCCAGCAGCCTTACTAGCACTTTAACCGGGGAGCTGTTTTTT.

The chain employs TRBV6-6 and TRBJ1-1; D remains ambiguous. The CDR3 loop spans 15 amino acids. Trimming stripped 0 bases from V and 0 bases from J, with 8 bases between. Germline CDR1 is MNHNY and CDR2 is SVGAGI (reference sequence). CDR3 nucleotides: TGTGCCAGCAGTTACTCAGCAGACATGAACACTGAAGCTTTCTTT. It codes for CASSYSADMNTEAFF.

This chain uses TRBV28 with TRBJ2-2; no firm D call. Deletions cut 10 bases from V and 0 bases from J, with 12 bases between. The CDR3 totals 14 residues. Germline V gene data show CDR1 as MDHEN and CDR2 as SYDVKM. Here the CDR3 reads CATDPDPNTGELFF. In DNA, the CDR3 is TGTGCCACCGACCCGGACCCGAACACCGGGGAGCTGTTTTTT.

The rearrangement joins TRBV5-8 to TRBJ2-2; D gene unclear. The CDR3 loop spans 16 amino acids. Per the germline V gene, CDR1 is SGHTS and CDR2 is YDEGEE. V dropped 0 bases and J dropped 0 bases, with 9 bases sitting between them. This chain's CDR3 is CASSLATDANTGELFF. The CDR3 nucleotides read TGTGCCAGCAGCTTGGCCACTGACGCGAACACCGGGGAGCTGTTTTTT.

This clone was observed once. This sample includes further DNA sequences coding for the same CDR3. The chain carries TRBV7-2 and TRBJ2-5, with 11 bases identical to TRBD2. The CDR3 is 17 residues long. The V gene end was trimmed by 1 base and the J gene end by 5 bases; junction bases not matched to a gene: 9. In germline, CDR1 is SGHTA, CDR2 FQGNSA. The CDR3 coding sequence is TGTGCCAGCAGCTTAGAATTAGCGGGAGGGCCGGGGGAGACCCAGTACTTC. This encodes CASSLELAGGPGETQYF.

The rearrangement uses TRBV10-2 and TRBJ2-3, with D perhaps TRBD2 (6 bases). The CDR3 is 14 amino acids. Germline assignment: CDR1 WSHSY and CDR2 SAAADI. Trimming took off 8 bases at V and 3 bases at J, with 15 bases between the two ends. As DNA, the CDR3 is TGCGCCAGCGTGGGGGGAGTAAGGACAGATACGCAGTATTTT. It codes for CASVGGVRTDTQYF.

CDR3 in DNA: TGTGCCAGCAGATCGGGACAGGGATACAATCAGCCCCAGCATTTT. Residues: CASRSGQGYNQPQHF. This chain joins TRBV28 and TRBJ1-5, with 9 bases lining up with TRBD1. Germline V lookup: CDR1 MDHEN, CDR2 SYDVKM. V shed 6 bases, J shed 3 bases, and the junction held 6 bases outside the gene matches. This CDR3 has 15 residues.

CDR3 nucleotide sequence: TGTGCCAGCTGGGATTGGGCCGGGACTGAAGCTTTCTTT. It yields the protein CASWDWAGTEAFF. The chain employs TRBV19 and TRBJ1-1; D is unclear. The CDR3 contains 13 residues. CDR1 is LNHDA, CDR2 SQIVND, per germline (reference sequence). V lost 9 bases and J 5 bases, leaving 16 bases between the germline ends.

This chain uses TRBV7-9 with TRBJ2-2, with TRBD2 matching over 10 bases. The CDR3 has 17 residues. Germline V gives CDR1 SEHNR, CDR2 FQNEAQ (reference sequence). The trim removed 4 bases at V and 4 bases at J, leaving 9 bases unmatched. The CDR3 nucleotides are TGTGCCAGCAGCTCCCGGGGTAGCGGGAGGATCACCGGGGAGCTGTTTTTT. It is translated as CASSSRGSGRITGELFF.

The CDR3 region is CASTDGNYGYTF. CDR3 coding DNA: TGTGCCTCCACGGACGGTAACTATGGCTACACCTTC. The chain is built from TRBV28 and TRBJ1-2; D gene ambiguous. V was shortened by 11 bases and J by 1 base, with 11 bases between the two germline ends. The CDR3 totals 12 residues. Germline CDR1 reads MDHEN; CDR2 reads SYDVKM.

V and J are TRBV7-3 and TRBJ2-1; D is possibly TRBD1 (6 bases). Trimming removed 5 bases from V and 9 bases from J, with 17 bases in between. Germline V gene lookup returns CDR1 SGHTA and CDR2 FQGTGA. The CDR3 runs to 14 residues. CDR3 DNA: TGTGCCAGCAGCCCTCTCTTAGGGGGTGGTGAGCAGTTCTTC. Protein product: CASSPLLGGGEQFF. The full variable domain, with the rest looked up from reference TRBV7-3 and TRBJ2-1, is GAGVSQTPSNKVTEKGKYVELRCDPISGHTALYWYRQSLGQGPEFLIYFQGTGAADDSGLPNDRFFAVRPEGSVSTLKIQRTERGDSAVYLCASSPLLGGGEQFFGPGTRLTVL.

The chain has TRBV7-9 and TRBJ2-3, with D uncertain. The CDR3 consists of 13 residues. The germline CDR1 and CDR2 sequences are SEHNR and FQNEAQ (reference sequence). V was shortened by 1 base and J by 4 bases, with 6 bases between the two germline ends. CDR3 in amino acids: CASSLDQADTQYF. CDR3 DNA: TGTGCCAGCAGCTTAGATCAGGCAGATACGCAGTATTTT.

This clone came up once. The chain carries TRBV10-3 and TRBJ2-5; 7 bases map to TRBD2. CDR3 length equals 14 residues. The germline V gene has CDR1 ENHRY and CDR2 SYGVKD. V shed 2 bases, J shed 2 bases, and the junction held 2 bases outside the gene matches. The CDR3 loop is CAISEPGLQETQYF. The CDR3 DNA follows: TGTGCCATCAGTGAGCCGGGACTACAAGAGACCCAGTACTTC.